Detailed here is one T cell receptor beta chain. The target of this receptor is not known. Within one base of it there is no much larger clone, and no base qualities were kept. These data come from a study of control samples from healthy donors and cancer patients (dated by TCRdb to the early 2020s). Trimming at the junction amounts to 5 bases on V and 0 bases on J, and the germline ends lie 23 bases apart. Via the germline V gene, CDR1 is LGHNT and CDR2 FRNRAP. The CDR3 starts with the cysteine, ends with the phenylalanine, and has 19 residues. Solely the CDR3 DNA is kept, with 57 bases framed from the first base. The library was produced with the immunoSEQ multiplex PCR assay. TCRdb provides this immuneACCESS table in a form limited to in-frame rearrangements. Some clones are lacking; in checked studies, under half of them reflect an unresolved V gene, and why the rest are absent is not known. In this sample the table shows 55,000 to 85,000 clones, over 85% of which occur a single time. Approximately 18% of the sample rests with the top ten.

The sample taken for sequencing was PBMCs. The source is a man between 60 and 75 years old with lung cancer. The chain couples TRBV12-5 to TRBJ1-3; TRBD1 could be the D gene, as 6 bases match. The DNA sequence reads TGTGCTAGTGGTCCAGGGGATCTAGGACGAAGTCACTCTGGAAACACCATATATTTT. The resulting protein is CASGPGDLGRSHSGNTIYF.